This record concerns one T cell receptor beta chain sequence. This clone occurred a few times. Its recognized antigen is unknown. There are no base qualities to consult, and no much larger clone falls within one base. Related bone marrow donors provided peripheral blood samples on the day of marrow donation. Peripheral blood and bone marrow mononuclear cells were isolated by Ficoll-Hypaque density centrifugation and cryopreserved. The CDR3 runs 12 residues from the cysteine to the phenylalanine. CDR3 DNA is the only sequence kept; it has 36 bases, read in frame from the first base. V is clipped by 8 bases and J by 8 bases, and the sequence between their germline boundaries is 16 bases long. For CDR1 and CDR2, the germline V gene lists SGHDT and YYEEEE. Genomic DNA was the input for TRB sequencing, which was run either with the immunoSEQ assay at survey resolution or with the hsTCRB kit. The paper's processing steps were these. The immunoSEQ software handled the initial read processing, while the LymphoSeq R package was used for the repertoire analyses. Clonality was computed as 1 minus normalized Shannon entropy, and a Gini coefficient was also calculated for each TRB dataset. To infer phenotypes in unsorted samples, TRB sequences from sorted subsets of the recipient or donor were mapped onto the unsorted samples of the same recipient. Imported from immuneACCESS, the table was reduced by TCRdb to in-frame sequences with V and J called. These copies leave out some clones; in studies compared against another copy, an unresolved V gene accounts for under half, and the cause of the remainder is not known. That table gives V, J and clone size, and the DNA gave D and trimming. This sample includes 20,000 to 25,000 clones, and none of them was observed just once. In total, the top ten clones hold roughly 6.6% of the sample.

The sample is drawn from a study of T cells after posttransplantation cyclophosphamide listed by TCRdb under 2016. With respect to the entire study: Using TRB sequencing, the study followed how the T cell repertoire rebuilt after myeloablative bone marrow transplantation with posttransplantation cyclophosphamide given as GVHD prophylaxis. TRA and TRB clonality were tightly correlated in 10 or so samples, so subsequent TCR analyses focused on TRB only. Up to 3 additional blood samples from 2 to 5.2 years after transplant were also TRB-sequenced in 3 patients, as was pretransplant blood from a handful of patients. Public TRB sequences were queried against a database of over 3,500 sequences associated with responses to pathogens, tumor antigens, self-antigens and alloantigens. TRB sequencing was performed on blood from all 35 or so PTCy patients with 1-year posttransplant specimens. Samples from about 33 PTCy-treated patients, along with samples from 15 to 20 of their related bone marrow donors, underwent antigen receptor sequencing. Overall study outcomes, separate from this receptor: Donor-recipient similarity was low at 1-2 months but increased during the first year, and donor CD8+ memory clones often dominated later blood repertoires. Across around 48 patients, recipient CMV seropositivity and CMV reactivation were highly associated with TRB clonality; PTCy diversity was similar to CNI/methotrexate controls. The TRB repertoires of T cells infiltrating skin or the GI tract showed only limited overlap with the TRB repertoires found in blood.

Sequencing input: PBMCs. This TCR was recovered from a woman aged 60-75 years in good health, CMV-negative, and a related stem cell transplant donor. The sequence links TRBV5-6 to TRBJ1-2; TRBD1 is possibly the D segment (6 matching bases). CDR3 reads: CARTTQGGGYTF. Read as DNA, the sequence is TGTGCCAGAACGACACAGGGAGGGGGCTACACCTTC. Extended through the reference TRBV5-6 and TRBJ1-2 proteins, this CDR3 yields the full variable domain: DAGVTQSPTHLIKTRGQQVTLRCSPKSGHDTVSWYQQALGQGPQFIFQYYEEEERQRGNFPDRFSGHQFPNYSSELNVNALLLGDSALYLCARTTQGGGYTFGSGTRLTVV.